Listed below are T cell receptor beta chains from one sample, sequenced in a study of blood T cell repertoires in COVID-19. Data came from immunoSEQ multiplex PCR; TCRdb stores just in-frame clones and leaves some out. In the table there are around 16,000 clones, about 88% of which are singletons. Input material: peripheral blood. Source of these receptors: a human donor in a cohort sampled during active COVID-19. Both conserved end residues are part of each CDR3. A D gene is named only where the DNA matches it firmly. Part of the rows lack a size; the others show once, few, many or a class for expanded clones.

d_call: -
clone_size: -
j_call: TRBJ2-7
v_call: TRBV6-5
cdr3_nt: TGTGCCAGCGACCAGGGCAACTACGAGCAGTACTTC
cdr3_aa: CASDQGNYEQYF

d_call: -
clone_size: -
j_call: TRBJ1-1
v_call: TRBV11-3
cdr3_nt: TGTGCCAGCAGCCGAGAGATGAACACTGAAGCTTTCTTT
cdr3_aa: CASSREMNTEAFF

d_call: TRBD1
clone_size: -
j_call: TRBJ2-7
v_call: TRBV6-6
cdr3_nt: TGTGCCAGCAGTTACTCCGGGACAGCTATCGACGAGCAGTACTTC
cdr3_aa: CASSYSGTAIDEQYF

d_call: -
clone_size: once
j_call: TRBJ2-1
v_call: TRBV5-8
cdr3_nt: TGTGCCAGCAGCTCCTTCGCGGCGCCCCCCAATGAGCAGTTCTTC
cdr3_aa: CASSSFAAPPNEQFF

d_call: TRBD1
clone_size: -
j_call: TRBJ1-1
v_call: TRBV5-1
cdr3_nt: TGCGCCAGCAGCTGGACAGGCGCAAAGGGTACTGAAGCTTTCTTT
cdr3_aa: CASSWTGAKGTEAFF

d_call: TRBD1
clone_size: -
j_call: TRBJ2-3
v_call: TRBV2
cdr3_nt: TGTGCCAGCAGTCCGACAGGGCAGTACACAGATACGCAGTATTTT
cdr3_aa: CASSPTGQYTDTQYF

d_call: TRBD1
clone_size: -
j_call: TRBJ2-5
v_call: TRBV14
cdr3_nt: TGTGCCAGCAGCCTCTTCGGACAGGCTAAGTCAGAGACCCAGTACTTC
cdr3_aa: CASSLFGQAKSETQYF

d_call: -
clone_size: once
j_call: TRBJ2-7
v_call: TRBV9
cdr3_nt: TGTGCCAGCAGCGTAGAGGAGGGGACCGAGCAGTACTTC
cdr3_aa: CASSVEEGTEQYF

d_call: -
clone_size: -
j_call: TRBJ1-1
v_call: TRBV6-5
cdr3_nt: TGTGCCACCCATTTACAGGGCAACACTGAAGCTTTCTTT
cdr3_aa: CATHLQGNTEAFF

d_call: TRBD2
clone_size: -
j_call: TRBJ2-1
v_call: TRBV19
cdr3_nt: TGTGCCAGTAGTTTTAGACTAGCGGGGGGCGGTTTTGAGCAGTTCTTC
cdr3_aa: CASSFRLAGGGFEQFF

d_call: -
clone_size: -
j_call: TRBJ2-7
v_call: TRBV7-9
cdr3_nt: TGTGCCAGCACTCGCGGGGAGGCCTCATACTTC
cdr3_aa: CASTRGEASYF

d_call: TRBD1
clone_size: -
j_call: TRBJ1-2
v_call: TRBV3-1/TRBV3-2
cdr3_nt: TGTGCCAGCAGCCCCTTCAAAGGGACAGGGGTCGACGGCTACACCTTC
cdr3_aa: CASSPFKGTGVDGYTF

d_call: TRBD2
clone_size: -
j_call: TRBJ2-7
v_call: TRBV7-8
cdr3_nt: TGTGCCAGCAGCCCCTCACCGGGAGGGGACGAGCAGTACTTC
cdr3_aa: CASSPSPGGDEQYF

d_call: -
clone_size: -
j_call: TRBJ2-7
v_call: TRBV5-4
cdr3_nt: TGTGCCAGCAGCTTGGGGGACTTCCCCTACGAGCAGTACTTC
cdr3_aa: CASSLGDFPYEQYF

d_call: TRBD1
clone_size: few
j_call: TRBJ1-6
v_call: TRBV19
cdr3_nt: TGTGCCAGTACTGCCCGACAGGGAACCCATGGTTCACCCCTCCACTTT
cdr3_aa: CASTARQGTHGSPLHF

d_call: -
clone_size: -
j_call: TRBJ2-5
v_call: TRBV29-1
cdr3_nt: TGCAGCGTTGAAGTAAGGAGCCTCGGGACCCAGTACTTC
cdr3_aa: CSVEVRSLGTQYF

d_call: -
clone_size: -
j_call: TRBJ1-4
v_call: TRBV11-2
cdr3_nt: TGTGCCAGCAGCTTCAGGGGTGAAAAACTGTTTTTT
cdr3_aa: CASSFRGEKLFF

d_call: TRBD2
clone_size: once
j_call: TRBJ2-3
v_call: TRBV3-1/TRBV3-2
cdr3_nt: TGTGCCAGCAGCCCCCGGGGGGCGGGGGGGTCGACAGATACGCAGTATTTT
cdr3_aa: CASSPRGAGGSTDTQYF

d_call: TRBD2
clone_size: -
j_call: TRBJ2-2
v_call: TRBV3-1/TRBV3-2
cdr3_nt: TGTGCCAGCAGCCCAATAGCGGGGGGCCTGAACACCGGGGAGCTGTTTTTT
cdr3_aa: CASSPIAGGLNTGELFF

d_call: -
clone_size: -
j_call: TRBJ1-4
v_call: TRBV6-5
cdr3_nt: TGTGCCAGCAGACCGGGACTAATTAATGAAAAACTGTTTTTT
cdr3_aa: CASRPGLINEKLFF

d_call: TRBD1
clone_size: once
j_call: TRBJ1-4
v_call: TRBV10-3
cdr3_nt: TGTGCCATCAGGGGGGGGGACAGGACTAATGAAAAACTGTTTTTT
cdr3_aa: CAIRGGDRTNEKLFF

d_call: -
clone_size: -
j_call: TRBJ1-5
v_call: TRBV23-1
cdr3_nt: TGCGCCAGCAGTCAGCCCAGGGTTGCGGGACATCAGCCCCAGCATTTT
cdr3_aa: CASSQPRVAGHQPQHF

d_call: TRBD1
clone_size: -
j_call: TRBJ1-5
v_call: TRBV4-1
cdr3_nt: TGCGCCAGCAGCCAACTACGGAAGGGACAGAATAGCAATCAGCCCCAGCATTTT
cdr3_aa: CASSQLRKGQNSNQPQHF

d_call: -
clone_size: -
j_call: TRBJ2-1
v_call: TRBV21-1
cdr3_nt: TGTGCCAGCAGCACCCTATTAGTGAGCTCCTACAATGAGCAGTTCTTC
cdr3_aa: CASSTLLVSSYNEQFF

d_call: TRBD2
clone_size: -
j_call: TRBJ2-1
v_call: TRBV4-2
cdr3_nt: TGTGCCAGCAGGCCGACTAGCGAAAGATACTCCTACAATGAGCAGTTCTTC
cdr3_aa: CASRPTSERYSYNEQFF

d_call: TRBD2
clone_size: once
j_call: TRBJ2-5
v_call: TRBV7-9
cdr3_nt: TGTGCCAGCCTCGGACTAGAGGAGACCCAGTACTTC
cdr3_aa: CASLGLEETQYF

d_call: -
clone_size: few
j_call: TRBJ2-7
v_call: TRBV4-1
cdr3_nt: TGCGCCAGCAGCCAAGATGGGGTTAGCGGCTACGAGCAGTACTTC
cdr3_aa: CASSQDGVSGYEQYF

d_call: TRBD1
clone_size: -
j_call: TRBJ1-2
v_call: TRBV12-3/TRBV12-4
cdr3_nt: TGTGCCAGCAGTCCCCGCCAGGGGGACGGCTACACCTTC
cdr3_aa: CASSPRQGDGYTF

d_call: -
clone_size: -
j_call: TRBJ2-5
v_call: TRBV7-8
cdr3_nt: TGTGCCAGCAACTCCCGAGGGGGGGCTTCGAACTGGGGTCATAAAGAGACCCAGTACTTC
cdr3_aa: CASNSRGGASNWGHKETQYF

d_call: -
clone_size: few
j_call: TRBJ1-6
v_call: TRBV9
cdr3_nt: TGTGCCAGCAGCGCCCAGGGATCCAATAATTCACCCCTCCACTTT
cdr3_aa: CASSAQGSNNSPLHF

d_call: TRBD1
clone_size: few
j_call: TRBJ1-2
v_call: TRBV6-1
cdr3_nt: TGTGCCAGCAGTGAAGGCCCAGGGGGCTATGGCTACACCTTC
cdr3_aa: CASSEGPGGYGYTF

d_call: TRBD1
clone_size: -
j_call: TRBJ1-4
v_call: TRBV18
cdr3_nt: TGTGCCAGCTCACCCCAGGGACAGGGGAATAATGAAAAACTGTTTTTT
cdr3_aa: CASSPQGQGNNEKLFF

d_call: -
clone_size: -
j_call: TRBJ2-7
v_call: TRBV11-2
cdr3_nt: TGTGCCAGCAGCTTAGATCGCGAGCAGTACTTC
cdr3_aa: CASSLDREQYF

d_call: TRBD1
clone_size: -
j_call: TRBJ1-4
v_call: TRBV18
cdr3_nt: TGTGCCAGCTCGGACAGGGGAACTAATGAAAAACTGTTTTTT
cdr3_aa: CASSDRGTNEKLFF

d_call: TRBD2
clone_size: -
j_call: TRBJ2-7
v_call: TRBV23-1
cdr3_nt: TGCGCCAGCAGTCAATCAAGTCGCGGGGGATCCTACGAGCAGTACTTC
cdr3_aa: CASSQSSRGGSYEQYF

d_call: -
clone_size: -
j_call: TRBJ2-7
v_call: TRBV19
cdr3_nt: TGTGCCAGCCGCCGAGACGCGGAGAGCTACGAGCAGTACTTC
cdr3_aa: CASRRDAESYEQYF

d_call: TRBD2
clone_size: -
j_call: TRBJ2-3
v_call: TRBV5-1
cdr3_nt: TGCGCCAGCAGCCCTACCTCTAGCGGGGGAGGGACAGATACGCAGTATTTT
cdr3_aa: CASSPTSSGGGTDTQYF

d_call: -
clone_size: few
j_call: TRBJ1-3
v_call: TRBV20-1
cdr3_nt: TGCAGTGCCAGTGGGCCGGAGGCCCGCTCTGGAAACACCATATATTTT
cdr3_aa: CSASGPEARSGNTIYF

d_call: -
clone_size: -
j_call: TRBJ2-3
v_call: TRBV6-2/TRBV6-3
cdr3_nt: TGTGCCAGCAGTTCTCCAAGGGGATTTAGCACAGATACGCAGTATTTT
cdr3_aa: CASSSPRGFSTDTQYF

d_call: TRBD2
clone_size: -
j_call: TRBJ2-1
v_call: TRBV7-2
cdr3_nt: TGTGCCAGCAGCTTTCCCCAGGGAGGGGTGGACAATGAGCAGTTCTTC
cdr3_aa: CASSFPQGGVDNEQFF

d_call: TRBD2
clone_size: -
j_call: TRBJ2-7
v_call: TRBV3-1/TRBV3-2
cdr3_nt: TGTGCCAGCAGCCGGGTAGCGGGGGGATACGAGCAGTACTTC
cdr3_aa: CASSRVAGGYEQYF

d_call: -
clone_size: once
j_call: TRBJ1-2
v_call: TRBV7-8
cdr3_nt: TGTGCCAGCAGCTTAAGTACAGGATCCTATGGCTACACCTTC
cdr3_aa: CASSLSTGSYGYTF

d_call: TRBD1
clone_size: -
j_call: TRBJ1-1
v_call: TRBV6-1
cdr3_nt: TGTGCCAGCAGTGACCGGACAGGGGGCGAGCAAGCTTTCTTT
cdr3_aa: CASSDRTGGEQAFF

d_call: TRBD1
clone_size: few
j_call: TRBJ1-1
v_call: TRBV6-5
cdr3_nt: TGTGCCAGCAGCGAGGGGGCAGGATATTCAGCTTTCTTT
cdr3_aa: CASSEGAGYSAFF

d_call: TRBD1
clone_size: -
j_call: TRBJ2-7
v_call: TRBV5-1
cdr3_nt: TGCGCCAGCAGCACCAAAGACAGGGGGATCAACTACGAGCAGTACTTC
cdr3_aa: CASSTKDRGINYEQYF

d_call: -
clone_size: once
j_call: TRBJ1-1
v_call: TRBV5-1
cdr3_nt: TGCGCCAGCAGCTCCTCCAGGGAGGGGACCACTGAAGCTTTCTTT
cdr3_aa: CASSSSREGTTEAFF

d_call: TRBD1
clone_size: -
j_call: TRBJ2-7
v_call: TRBV7-9
cdr3_nt: TGTGCCAGCAGCCTAACAGGGGTAAACGAGCAGTACTTC
cdr3_aa: CASSLTGVNEQYF

d_call: -
clone_size: -
j_call: TRBJ1-2
v_call: TRBV12-1
cdr3_nt: TGTGCCAGCAGCTCCCCCCGAGACAGGGGGCTCGCTAACTATGGCTACACCTTC
cdr3_aa: CASSSPRDRGLANYGYTF

d_call: -
clone_size: -
j_call: TRBJ1-4
v_call: TRBV7-9
cdr3_nt: TGTGCCAGCAGCTTAAACCGAGATGAAAAACTGTTTTTT
cdr3_aa: CASSLNRDEKLFF

d_call: TRBD2
clone_size: -
j_call: TRBJ2-7
v_call: TRBV6-5
cdr3_nt: TGTGCCAGCAGGGGGGGGATCCCCGGCGAGCAGTACTTC
cdr3_aa: CASRGGIPGEQYF

d_call: -
clone_size: -
j_call: TRBJ2-7
v_call: TRBV10-2
cdr3_nt: TGCGCCAGCAGAAGGGGACTCCAGTCCCACGAGCAGTACTTC
cdr3_aa: CASRRGLQSHEQYF

d_call: -
clone_size: -
j_call: TRBJ2-5
v_call: TRBV7-3
cdr3_nt: TGTGCCAGCAGCTCTCAGGGTAGGGAGACCCAGTACTTC
cdr3_aa: CASSSQGRETQYF

d_call: TRBD2
clone_size: once
j_call: TRBJ2-5
v_call: TRBV7-7
cdr3_nt: TGTGCCAGCAGCTTAGAGGCGAGCGGGGGGGCAGGGGAGACCCAGTACTTC
cdr3_aa: CASSLEASGGAGETQYF

d_call: TRBD1
clone_size: -
j_call: TRBJ1-2
v_call: TRBV12-3/TRBV12-4
cdr3_nt: TGTGCCAGCAGTCCGACAGGGACTCTCCGCTACACCTTC
cdr3_aa: CASSPTGTLRYTF

d_call: TRBD1
clone_size: -
j_call: TRBJ1-1
v_call: TRBV5-1
cdr3_nt: TGCGCCAGCAGCTTGGGGGACAGGAGATACTTGAACACTGAAGCTTTCTTT
cdr3_aa: CASSLGDRRYLNTEAFF